The next 30 T cell receptor beta chains were all read from a single sample in a study of CD8+ T cells in alopecia areata (dated by TCRdb to between 2018 and 2020). According to the study, the label for this sample's treatment or condition signals: oral pan-JAK inhibitor, 5-10 mg twice daily. The receptor library was made with the immunoSEQ multiplex PCR assay. RNA was extracted from all samples and reverse transcribed into cDNA as template for TCR sequencing. TCRdb re-hosts the immuneACCESS table, in-frame sequences only. Its copies lack some clones; in the studies checked, an unresolved V gene accounts for under half of them, and the cause for the rest is not known. This sample gives 95,000 to 110,000 clones in total; 86% of them show up just once. In total, the top ten clones hold around 10% of the sample. The input for sequencing was CD8+ T cells sorted from blood, taken at week 34, from a patient treated with tofacitinib. These receptors came from a human donor with alopecia areata.

This sequence joins TRBV6-5 and TRBJ1-2, with D perhaps TRBD1 (6 bases). Germline loops: CDR1 MNHEY, CDR2 SVGAGI. The CDR3 is 14 residues long. Trimming stripped 2 bases from V and 4 bases from J, with 11 bases between. The CDR3 DNA sequence: TGTGCCAGCAGTTACGGACAGTTCACCTATGGCTACACCTTC. Translated, it gives CASSYGQFTYGYTF.

This clone was observed a few times. This chain joins TRBV27 and TRBJ2-3; 9 nucleotides align to TRBD2. This CDR3 has 16 amino acids. The germline CDR1 and CDR2 sequences are MNHEY and SMNVEV (reference sequence). V shed 0 bases and J 5 bases; nucleotides not matched to a gene: 6. This CDR3 is CASSLSGGREIDTQYF. Written as DNA, the CDR3 is TGTGCCAGCAGTTTATCCGGCGGGAGGGAGATAGATACGCAGTATTTT.

V gene TRBV25-1 combines with J gene TRBJ2-7; 8 bases agree with TRBD2. This CDR3 has 16 amino acids. V shed 1 base, J shed 4 bases, and the junction held 9 bases outside the gene matches. Germline CDR1 and CDR2: MGHDK and SYGVNS. In nucleotides, the CDR3 is TGTGCCAGCAGTGAATCTACCCAGCGGGAGTTATACGAGCAGTACTTC. It is translated as CASSESTQRELYEQYF.

This clone was detected only once. The chain carries TRBV21-1 and TRBJ1-1; the table's D call, TRBD1, has no DNA check behind it. TRBV21-1 is annotated as a pseudogene. The CDR3 covers 20 residues. The CDR3 spells CASSTASSGTGGSGNTEAFF. In DNA, the CDR3 is TGTGCCAGCAGCACCGCCTCATCCGGGACAGGGGGTAGTGGGAACACTGAAGCTTTCTTT.

The chain uses TRBV27 and TRBJ2-7; D remains unclear. Trimming shortened V by 8 bases and J by 4 bases, and 9 bases separated the two germline ends. From germline, CDR1 is MNHEY and CDR2 SMNVEV (reference sequence). The CDR3 runs 11 residues. The CDR3 region is CASGARYEQYF. CDR3 coding DNA: TGTGCCAGCGGCGCCCGTTACGAGCAGTACTTC.

The rearrangement uses TRBV5-1 and TRBJ2-5; D might be TRBD1 (6 bases). Looked up from germline, CDR1 is SGHRS and CDR2 is YFSETQ. The V end was cut by 1 base, the J end by 5 bases, with 12 bases between. The CDR3 contains 14 residues. CDR3 sequence: CASSLPGDGETQYF. The CDR3 nucleotides read TGCGCCAGCAGCTTGCCAGGGGACGGGGAGACCCAGTACTTC.

The chain combines TRBV7-9 with TRBJ1-2, with D uncertain. With 1 base removed from V and 4 bases from J, the gap between germline ends came to 13 bases. This CDR3 has 15 amino acids. The germline gives CDR1 SEHNR, CDR2 FQNEAQ (reference sequence). This CDR3 is CASSLGGGTSYGYTF. The CDR3 coding sequence is TGTGCCAGCAGCTTAGGGGGAGGCACCTCCTATGGCTACACCTTC.

About this clone itself: Other DNA sequences in this sample translate to the same CDR3. The rearrangement links TRBV29-1 to TRBJ2-7; no firm D call. With 2 bases removed from V and 0 bases from J, the gap between germline ends came to 5 bases. The CDR3 consists of 12 residues. Germline CDR1 SQVTM, CDR2 ANQGSEA. This CDR3 reads CSVETDSYEQYF. The CDR3 DNA reads TGCAGCGTTGAAACGGACTCCTACGAGCAGTACTTC.

This rearrangement joins TRBV10-2 to TRBJ2-7; maybe TRBD1 (6 bases). V lost 2 bases and J lost 2, with 7 bases in between. This CDR3 spans 13 amino acids. Looked up from germline, CDR1 is WSHSY and CDR2 is SAAADI. The CDR3 DNA sequence: TGCGCCAGCAGTGAGACAGGGCCCTACGAGCAGTACTTC. Protein product: CASSETGPYEQYF.

This chain connects TRBV7-9 to TRBJ2-7, with no clear D. Germline V gene lookup returns CDR1 SEHNR and CDR2 FQNEAQ (reference sequence). The CDR3 sequence is 13 residues long. V shed 1 base and J shed 7 bases, with 11 bases lying between them. CDR3 coding DNA: TGTGCCAGCAGCTTAGGCCCTCTGCGGGAGCAGTACTTC. Translated: CASSLGPLREQYF. Combining the CDR3 with reference TRBV7-9 and TRBJ2-7 gives the whole variable domain DTGVSQNPRHKITKRGQNVTFRCDPISEHNRLYWYRQTLGQGPEFLTYFQNEAQLEKSRLLSDRFSAERPKGSFSTLEIQRTEQGDSAMYLCASSLGPLREQYFGPGTRLTVT.

The rearrangement joins TRBV6-5 to TRBJ2-7; D is perhaps TRBD2 (6 bases). V was cut by 5 bases and J by 4 bases, with 18 bases left in between. The CDR3 consists of 15 residues. Germline values: CDR1 MNHEY, CDR2 SVGAGI. This CDR3 reads CASSVAGLINYEQYF. The CDR3 nucleotides read TGTGCCAGCAGTGTCGCGGGACTTATAAATTACGAGCAGTACTTC.

This clone showed up just a few times. The J gene is TRBJ2-7, the V gene TRBV27; a possible D gene is TRBD1 (5 bases). Germline loops: CDR1 MNHEY, CDR2 SMNVEV (reference sequence). There are 14 residues in the CDR3. Trimming cost V 6 bases and J 5 bases, with 17 bases left between them. CDR3 in amino acids: CASRPIMQGHEQYF. Written as DNA, the CDR3 is TGTGCCAGCAGACCGATTATGCAGGGCCACGAGCAGTACTTC.

V is TRBV5-1 and J is TRBJ2-5, with 9 positions matching TRBD1. V was clipped by 4 bases and J by 0 bases; unmatched bases: 7. In germline, CDR1 is SGHRS, CDR2 YFSETQ. There are 16 residues in the CDR3. In nucleotides, the CDR3 is TGCGCCAGCAGCCTTGGGACAGGGCCGTACCAAGAGACCCAGTACTTC. This translates into CASSLGTGPYQETQYF.

V usage is TRBV10-3 and J usage is TRBJ2-7, with D tentatively TRBD1 or TRBD2 (5 bases each). Trimming cost V 8 bases and J 5 bases, with 22 bases left between them. The germline V gene encodes CDR1 ENHRY and CDR2 SYGVKD. There are 15 residues in the CDR3. CDR3 amino acids: CAIERTGRGFHEQYF. Here the CDR3 DNA reads TGTGCCATCGAAAGGACGGGAAGGGGATTCCACGAGCAGTACTTC.

V usage is TRBV9 and J usage is TRBJ1-5, with D unclear. V was cut by 0 bases and J by 0 bases, with 7 bases left in between. The CDR3 is 15 residues long. Germline CDR1 is SGDLS and CDR2 is YYNGEE. CDR3 DNA sequence: TGTGCCAGCAGCGTAGGAACGGCTAGCAATCAGCCCCAGCATTTT. Residues: CASSVGTASNQPQHF.

The chain recombines TRBV9 with TRBJ1-6; 8 nucleotides agree with TRBD1. Trimming took 3 bases from V and 9 from J; bases not matched to a gene: 5. The CDR3 loop spans 14 amino acids. Germline values: CDR1 SGDLS, CDR2 YYNGEE. The CDR3 reads CASSGVTGGSPLHF. The CDR3 DNA is TGTGCCAGCAGCGGTGTAACAGGGGGTTCACCCCTCCACTTT.

The chain couples TRBV6-1 to TRBJ2-7; D unclear. Trimming removed 1 base at V and 6 bases at J, with 22 bases between. Germline loops: CDR1 MNHNS, CDR2 SASEGT. The CDR3 runs to 17 residues. The CDR3 region is CASSEVWVLDQSGEQYF. The CDR3 nucleotides are TGTGCCAGCAGTGAAGTTTGGGTCTTGGACCAATCCGGCGAGCAGTACTTC.

The gene calls are TRBV7-8 and TRBJ2-1; TRBD2 agrees at 8 bases. The trim removed 5 bases at V and 9 bases at J, leaving 12 bases unmatched. Germline CDR1 and CDR2: SGHVS and FQNEAQ. The CDR3 has 15 amino acids. The CDR3 DNA sequence: TGTGCCAGCAGCCCTTTTCGGGAGGGCTCAGGTGAGCAGTTCTTC. It translates to CASSPFREGSGEQFF.

This chain connects TRBV29-1 to TRBJ1-1; possible D gene TRBD1, 5 bases. This CDR3 is built from 15 residues. The V end lost 3 bases, the J end lost 1 base, and 15 bases lay between the germline ends. CDR1 and CDR2 from the germline V gene are SQVTM and ANQGSEA. The CDR3 DNA is TGCAGCGTTGATATGCGGCAGGGATGGAACACTGAAGCTTTCTTT. This codes for CSVDMRQGWNTEAFF.

This chain links TRBV6-1 with TRBJ2-7; maybe TRBD1 (5 bases). Germline V CDR1 and CDR2: MNHNS, SASEGT. This CDR3 spans 12 amino acids. V was shortened by 6 bases and J by 6 bases, with 12 bases between the two germline ends. The CDR3 DNA follows: TGTGCCAGCAGCAAAGGGGTAGCCGAGCAGTACTTC. Protein sequence: CASSKGVAEQYF.

This clone was seen more than once but under ten times. This same CDR3 is encoded by further DNA sequences in the sample. The chain carries TRBV7-2 and TRBJ2-1; D perhaps matches TRBD2 (6 bases). Germline-derived CDR1 and CDR2 are SGHTA and FQGNSA. Trimming took off 5 bases at V and 14 bases at J, with 22 bases between the two ends. The CDR3 length is 14 residues. CDR3 sequence reads: CASSLETSVYLEFF. CDR3 nucleotide sequence: TGTGCCAGCAGCCTAGAGACTAGTGTCTATTTGGAGTTCTTC.

This chain links TRBV5-1 with TRBJ2-7; D is uncertain. The CDR3 contains 16 residues. Germline V gives CDR1 SGHRS, CDR2 YFSETQ. Between the trimmed V and J ends, which lost 1 base and 0 bases, there was a span of 14 bases. In DNA form, the CDR3 reads TGCGCCAGCAGCTTGTCTTCTGACGCCGACTCCTACGAGCAGTACTTC. Residues: CASSLSSDADSYEQYF.

V usage is TRBV5-6 and J usage is TRBJ2-5; TRBD1 might be the D (6 bases). V gave up 0 bases and J gave up 3 bases, with 15 bases separating them. The CDR3 sequence is 16 residues long. CDR1 and CDR2 (germline): SGHDT, YYEEEE. This CDR3 is CASSLEWQGPKETQYF. For the CDR3, the DNA is TGTGCCAGCAGCTTGGAGTGGCAGGGGCCGAAAGAGACCCAGTACTTC.

On this clone: This sample also contains other DNA sequences that code for the same CDR3. The gene calls are TRBV27 and TRBJ2-7; 10 bases fit TRBD1. This CDR3 contains 14 residues. Germline trimming cut 3 bases from V and 1 base from J; bases unmatched to any gene: 0. Germline CDR1 is MNHEY and CDR2 is SMNVEV (reference sequence). For the CDR3, the DNA is TGTGCCAGCAGTTTGGGACAGGGGTCCTACGAGCAGTACTTC. Protein: CASSLGQGSYEQYF.

The chain couples TRBV4-1 to TRBJ2-4; tentatively, D is TRBD1 or TRBD2 (6 bases each). V was pared by 1 base and J by 0 bases, with 13 bases between. Looked up from germline, CDR1 is MGHRA and CDR2 is YSYEKL. CDR3 length: 17 amino acids. CDR3: CASSQAGADLAKNIQYF. For the CDR3, the DNA is TGCGCCAGCAGCCAAGCGGGGGCAGATCTAGCCAAAAACATTCAGTACTTC.

This chain connects TRBV11-2 to TRBJ2-4, with D unclear. In germline, CDR1 is SGHAT, CDR2 FQNNGV. Trimming removed 3 bases from V and 0 bases from J, with 9 bases in between. The CDR3 extends over 15 amino acids. CDR3 loop: CASSLGPVAKNIQYF. CDR3 DNA sequence: TGTGCCAGCAGCTTGGGTCCAGTAGCCAAAAACATTCAGTACTTC.

The V call is TRBV5-6, the J call TRBJ2-1, with TRBD2 matching over 8 bases. The CDR3 consists of 15 residues. Germline-derived CDR1 and CDR2 are SGHDT and YYEEEE. Trimming cost V 2 bases and J 3 bases; bases outside gene matches: 4. In nucleotides, the CDR3 is TGTGCCAGCAGCTTCGTAAGCGGGGGCTACAATGAGCAGTTCTTC. It encodes CASSFVSGGYNEQFF.

The chain recombines TRBV30 with TRBJ2-1, with D possibly being TRBD1 or TRBD2 (5 bases each). V gave up 0 bases and J gave up 7 bases, with 19 bases separating them. Germline lookup yields CDR1 GTSNPN and CDR2 SVGIG (reference sequence). This CDR3 region has 16 residues. Here the CDR3 reads CAWSVSGGPYGNEQFF. DNA of the CDR3: TGTGCCTGGAGTGTTTCTGGGGGACCATACGGGAATGAGCAGTTCTTC.

This clone was seen a single time. This chain connects TRBV25-1 to TRBJ2-1; no reliable D call. V was pared by 0 bases and J by 0 bases, with 9 bases between. Germline V gene data show CDR1 as MGHDK and CDR2 as SYGVNS. CDR3 size: 16 residues. The CDR3 DNA sequence: TGTGCCAGCAGTGAATACGGCGGAAGCTCCTACAATGAGCAGTTCTTC. Residues: CASSEYGGSSYNEQFF. Looking up the rest from reference TRBV25-1 and TRBJ2-1 gives the full variable domain: EADIYQTPRYLVIGTGKKITLECSQTMGHDKMYWYQQDPGMELHLIHYSYGVNSTEKGDLSSESTVSRIRTEHFPLTLESARPSHTSQYLCASSEYGGSSYNEQFFGPGTRLTVL.

V is TRBV23-1 and J is TRBJ2-7, with D possibly being TRBD1 or TRBD2 (5 bases each). TRBV23-1 is given ORF status, its function remaining uncertain. The CDR3 runs 11 residues. The ends were cut back, 6 bases at V and 7 bases at J, with 10 bases in the middle. The chain's CDR3 is CASRGPLEQYF. The CDR3 DNA is TGCGCCAGCAGGGGACCTTTAGAGCAGTACTTC.